This T cell receptor beta chain originates from a study of blood T cell repertoires in COVID-19. This CDR3 contains 13 residues. V dropped 7 bases and J dropped 2 bases, with 9 bases sitting between them. Germline assignment: CDR1 LNHDA and CDR2 SQIVND (reference sequence). In the authors' methods: Amplification with reference gene primers provided the estimates of nucleated cell counts. Assay used: immunoSEQ multiplex PCR; TCRdb lists only in-frame clones, some missing. That table gives V, J and clone size, and the DNA gave D and trimming. This repertoire shows 200,000 to 250,000 clones, roughly 80% found once; its top ten account for roughly 8%.

Sequences were obtained from peripheral blood. The receptor comes from an elderly woman with COVID-19, enrolled during active disease. The chain is built from TRBV19 and TRBJ2-1, with D unresolved. The CDR3, as DNA: TGTGCCAGTAAGTCGTTAGCCTACAATGAGCAGTTCTTC. Its protein product is CASKSLAYNEQFF. The full variable domain, completed using reference TRBV19 and TRBJ2-1, is DGGITQSPKYLFRKEGQNVTLSCEQNLNHDAMYWYRQDPGQGLRLIYYSQIVNDFQKGDIAEGYSVSREKKESFPLTVTSAQKNPTAFYLCASKSLAYNEQFFGPGTRLTVL.